This is a list of T cell receptor beta chains from one sample in a study of blood T cell repertoires in COVID-19. Here immunoSEQ multiplex PCR was the method, and the copy in TCRdb shows in-frame clones only, minus some. The sample holds a few hundred thousand clones, over 75% seen once. The sequenced material came from peripheral blood. All receptors derive from a woman aged 25 to 45 with acute or convalescent COVID-19. Both conserved end residues are trimmed from each CDR3.

V	J	CDR3
TRBV25-1	TRBJ1-4	ASSEGRGGSVEKLF
TRBV10-3	TRBJ2-5	AIRGTTPQETQY
TRBV24-1	TRBJ2-1	ATSDQAGNSYNEQF
TRBV7-2	TRBJ2-5	ASSLTSGGRLETQY
TRBV25-1	TRBJ1-1	ASSGLSGSNTEAF
TRBV11-2	TRBJ1-6	ASSTTGRPLH
TRBV5-1	TRBJ2-3	ASSSRESGPTDTQY
TRBV5-6	TRBJ1-2	ASSSVRQVLTVEDGYT
TRBV7-3	TRBJ2-3	ASSFGGRSDTQY
TRBV9	TRBJ2-3	ASSPGRDSTDTQY
TRBV19	TRBJ2-1	ASSIFGLAFNEQF
TRBV15	TRBJ2-1	ATSRDRAGKF
TRBV10-3	TRBJ2-7	AITGLAGAGEQY
TRBV11-2	TRBJ2-1	ASTRTSASYNEQF
TRBV4-3	TRBJ1-1	ASSQVWTGAEAF
TRBV19	TRBJ2-1	ASSSSGRGYEQF
TRBV6-2/TRBV6-3	TRBJ2-1	ASSRRTSGRVHEQF
TRBV11-3	TRBJ2-7	ASSSRDRGYEQY
TRBV9	TRBJ1-1	ASSVGGTGLAEAF
TRBV18	TRBJ2-7	ASSTQLAGGPREQY
TRBV7-9	TRBJ1-2	ASSPPDRVGYGYT
TRBV6-5	TRBJ1-2	ASSYSRDRDNYGYT
TRBV19	TRBJ2-7	ASSIAIAHSYEQY
TRBV30	TRBJ2-3	AQSPGQGHTDTQY
TRBV18	TRBJ1-1	ASSPRENEAF
TRBV7-2	TRBJ2-1	ASSLDTAIPQQF
TRBV19	TRBJ2-1	ASSPGLTYNEQF
TRBV5-8	TRBJ2-1	ASSLGTSGRNEQF
TRBV29-1	TRBJ2-1	SVEGNLAGTMSGEQF